The 26 T cell receptor beta chains presented below share a single source sample, sequenced in a study of early T cells in non-severe SARS-CoV-2 infection. MiXCR, applied by TCRdb to the 5' RACE reads, yields one record per CDR3 protein. The data show some 70,000 distinct CDR3 sequences, with roughly 9.1% seen just once and under 4% held by the top ten. Sequenced: whole blood. Every receptor here comes from an adult who was a healthcare worker with PCR-confirmed SARS-CoV-2 infection or an uninfected control (not recorded which).

At least ten counts were recorded for this clonotype. As DNA, the CDR3 is TGTGCCAGCACAGAGGGCGAGACCCAGTACTTC. Translated: CASTEGETQYF. V usage is TRBV2 and J usage is TRBJ2-5, with D tentatively TRBD2 (5 bases). The CDR3 runs to 11 residues. Per the germline V gene, CDR1 is SNHLY and CDR2 is FYNNEI. Trimming stripped 7 bases from V and 5 bases from J, with 8 bases between.

This clonotype appeared a few times. This chain connects TRBV2 to TRBJ2-5; no definite D call. The CDR3 is 14 amino acids. Trimming removed 3 bases at V and 3 bases at J, with 11 bases between. In germline, CDR1 is SNHLY, CDR2 FYNNEI. DNA for the CDR3: TGTGCCAGCAGTGATGACGGGCAGAAAGAGACCCAGTACTTC. Translation: CASSDDGQKETQYF.

Relative to its sample, this clonotype is medium-sized. The chain joins TRBV27 to TRBJ1-2, with a weak D call TRBD1 (6 bases). Trimming took off 2 bases at V and 5 bases at J, with 12 bases between the two ends. The CDR3 runs 14 residues. CDR1 and CDR2 (germline): MNHEY, SMNVEV (reference sequence). CDR3 sequence reads: CASSLGGIPYGYTF. The CDR3, as DNA: TGTGCCAGCAGTTTAGGGGGCATACCTTATGGCTACACCTTC.

In its sample, this clonotype was seen a few times. The chain carries TRBV29-1 and TRBJ2-1; the D is unclear. CDR1 SQVTM and CDR2 ANQGSEA come from the germline V gene. Trimming removed 4 bases from V and 6 bases from J, with 7 bases in between. There are 11 residues in the CDR3. The CDR3 here is CSVVPFNEQFF. CDR3 coding DNA: TGCAGCGTTGTCCCGTTCAATGAGCAGTTCTTC.

This clonotype came up many times. The chain carries TRBV5-1 and TRBJ2-7, with 8 bases aligning to TRBD1. Germline CDR1 and CDR2: SGHRS and YFSETQ. The ends lost 3 bases at V and 7 bases at J; junction bases unmatched: 12. CDR3 length: 15 residues. The CDR3 sequence is CASSSAGTGEDEQYF. The DNA of the CDR3 is TGCGCCAGCAGCTCTGCCGGGACAGGCGAGGATGAGCAGTACTTC.

This chain uses TRBV20-1 with TRBJ2-2; a possible D gene is TRBD2 (6 bases). Germline V gives CDR1 DFQATT, CDR2 SNEGSKA (reference sequence). The V end was cut by 1 base, the J end by 3 bases, with 9 bases between. This CDR3 spans 14 amino acids. Here the CDR3 DNA reads TGCAGTGCTAGAGGGATAGCGGACACCGGGGAGCTGTTTTTT. The encoded protein is CSARGIADTGELFF.

The chain employs TRBV5-1 and TRBJ2-1; 7 positions match TRBD2. The CDR3 length is 16 residues. The V gene's germline CDR1 is SGHRS and CDR2 YFSETQ. Trimming removed 1 base from V and 4 bases from J; junction bases left unmatched: 8. CDR3 nucleotides: TGCGCCAGCAGCTTGCAGCCCCTAGCGGAGTACAATGAGCAGTTCTTC. Residues: CASSLQPLAEYNEQFF.

This clonotype was observed at least ten times. The V and J genes are TRBV12-3 or TRBV12-4 and TRBJ2-1; the match to TRBD2 covers 10 bases. CDR3 length: 15 amino acids. J was trimmed by 3 bases and V by 5 bases; bases with no gene match: 4. This chain's CDR3 is CASSPLAGVYNEQFF. The CDR3 coding sequence is TGTGCCAGCAGTCCTCTAGCGGGAGTCTACAATGAGCAGTTCTTC.

This clonotype was recorded a few times. The V call is TRBV7-8, the J call TRBJ2-7; D is unresolved. This CDR3 spans 14 amino acids. The germline CDR1 and CDR2 sequences are SGHVS and FQNEAQ. V was clipped by 2 bases and J by 4 bases, with 12 bases between them. The CDR3 spells CASSLNQDLYEQYF. CDR3 nucleotides: TGTGCCAGCAGCTTAAATCAGGACCTGTACGAGCAGTACTTC. The full variable domain, rest sourced from reference TRBV7-8 and TRBJ2-7, is GAGVSQSPRYKVAKRGQDVALRCDPISGHVSLFWYQQALGQGPEFLTYFQNEAQLDKSGLPSDRFFAERPEGSVSTLKIQRTQQEDSAVYLCASSLNQDLYEQYFGPGTRLTVT.

The gene calls are TRBV10-3 and TRBJ2-7, with TRBD1 matching 9 bases. The CDR3 has 14 residues. V dropped 10 bases and J dropped 0; count of bases not matched to a gene: 7. Germline lookup yields CDR1 ENHRY and CDR2 SYGVKD. The CDR3 region has the DNA TGTGCCAGCGACAGGGGGGAAGGCTCCTACGAGCAGTACTTC. This sequence encodes CASDRGEGSYEQYF.

This clonotype was counted a few times. The gene calls are TRBV10-3 and TRBJ2-1, with 7 bases that match TRBD2. V gave up 0 bases and J gave up 4 bases; unmatched junction bases: 6. The CDR3 runs to 16 residues. Germline assignment: CDR1 ENHRY and CDR2 SYGVKD. CDR3 nucleotides: TGTGCCATCAGTGAGTCGACACTAGCGCCTTACAATGAGCAGTTCTTC. Protein sequence: CAISESTLAPYNEQFF.

The chain uses TRBV5-1 and TRBJ2-7; D might be TRBD1 or TRBD2, each matching 5 bases. There are 15 residues in the CDR3. Germline CDR1 reads SGHRS; CDR2 reads YFSETQ. Trimming cost V 4 bases and J 6 bases, with 20 bases left between them. DNA of the CDR3: TGCGCCAGCAGCCCAGCCCCCCGGGGCCGGGGCGAGCAGTACTTC. Translating it yields CASSPAPRGRGEQYF.

This clonotype was counted only a few times. The chain joins TRBV4-1 to TRBJ1-1; D is perhaps TRBD1 (6 bases). V lost 4 bases and J lost 3, with 12 bases in between. The length of the CDR3 is 14 residues. Germline CDR1 reads MGHRA; CDR2 reads YSYEKL. The CDR3 here is CASSPAKGDTEAFF. As DNA, the CDR3 is TGCGCCAGCAGCCCCGCGAAGGGGGACACTGAAGCTTTCTTT.

Only a few counts were recorded for this clonotype. V usage is TRBV18 and J usage is TRBJ1-3; D is undetermined. CDR1 is KGHSH, CDR2 LQKENI, per germline. The CDR3 runs to 14 residues. V lost 2 bases and J lost 9, with 14 bases in between. The CDR3 DNA is TGTGCCAGCTCACCAACCGACGGAGAGAGCACCATATATTTT. Translation gives CASSPTDGESTIYF.

This clonotype appeared many times. The rearrangement links TRBV27 to TRBJ2-3, with TRBD2 matching 10 bases. The germline CDR1 and CDR2 sequences are MNHEY and SMNVEV (reference sequence). The ends lost 0 bases at V and 7 bases at J; junction bases unmatched: 7. This CDR3 spans 16 amino acids. The CDR3 is CASSLSIASGSHTQYF. CDR3 in DNA: TGTGCCAGCAGTTTATCGATCGCTAGCGGGAGTCATACGCAGTATTTT.

This clonotype has only a few counts. The chain joins TRBV20-1 to TRBJ2-2; 7 bases are shared with TRBD2. Germline V lookup: CDR1 DFQATT, CDR2 SNEGSKA (reference sequence). The CDR3 loop spans 15 amino acids. V lost 4 bases, J lost 2 bases, and 7 bases stayed unmatched. CDR3 bases: TGCAGTGCTACCGCCCTAGCGGTAAACACCGGGGAGCTGTTTTTT. It translates to CSATALAVNTGELFF.

Within the sample, this clonotype is medium-sized. J is TRBJ2-2 and V is TRBV6-4, with unresolved D. This CDR3 is built from 13 residues. Between the trimmed V and J ends, which lost 2 bases and 3 bases, there was a span of 4 bases. Germline V CDR1 and CDR2: MRHNA, SNTAGT. CDR3 nucleotides: TGTGCCAGCAGTGACAGGGACACCGGGGAGCTGTTTTTT. The encoded protein is CASSDRDTGELFF.

The table lists this clonotype with many counts. The rearrangement joins TRBV11-2 to TRBJ1-3; D is undetermined. Germline CDR1 and CDR2: SGHAT and FQNNGV. The CDR3 sequence is 14 residues long. The V gene lost 5 bases and the J gene lost 1 base, with 9 bases spanning the gap. This chain's CDR3 is CASSPGSSGNTIYF. DNA of the CDR3: TGTGCCAGCAGCCCCGGATCATCTGGAAACACCATATATTTT.

The chain joins TRBV7-3 to TRBJ2-5; D not resolved. CDR1 is SGHTA, CDR2 FQGTGA, per germline. This CDR3 has 13 amino acids. Trimming shortened V by 4 bases and J by 2 bases, and 8 bases separated the two germline ends. DNA for the CDR3: TGTGCCAGCAGCTCAGTGTCACAAGAGACCCAGTACTTC. Protein sequence: CASSSVSQETQYF.

This clonotype was detected a few times. The chain joins TRBV7-2 to TRBJ2-7, with 12 bases lining up with TRBD2. V was clipped by 6 bases and J by 7 bases; unmatched bases: 7. This CDR3 has 14 amino acids. Germline V gives CDR1 SGHTA, CDR2 FQGNSA. This CDR3 is CASSSSGRAGEQYF. DNA of the CDR3: TGTGCCAGCAGTTCTAGCGGGAGGGCCGGAGAGCAGTACTTC.

V and J are TRBV7-2 and TRBJ2-7; 10 bases map to TRBD2. Germline V gives CDR1 SGHTA, CDR2 FQGNSA. V lost 2 bases and J lost 6; bases outside the gene matches: 4. The CDR3 loop spans 14 amino acids. The CDR3 coding sequence is TGTGCCAGCAGCTTACTAGCGGGAGTTCGCGAGCAGTACTTC. This encodes CASSLLAGVREQYF.

This rearrangement joins TRBV29-1 to TRBJ1-1, with TRBD1 matching over 9 bases. V shed 4 bases and J 10 bases; nucleotides not matched to a gene: 10. The CDR3 runs to 13 residues. Germline assignment: CDR1 SQVTM and CDR2 ANQGSEA. In DNA, the CDR3 is TGCAGCGTTGGGACAGGGGAGATAATGGGAGCTTTCTTT. Amino acids: CSVGTGEIMGAFF.

Ten or more counts support this clonotype. The rearrangement joins TRBV3-2 to TRBJ1-5; the D call TRBD1 from the table was never checked on the DNA. TRBV3-2 is classified as a pseudogene. The CDR3 is 14 amino acids. CDR3 residues: CASSRDRGRQPQHF. For the CDR3, the DNA is TGTGCCAGCAGCCGAGACAGGGGGCGGCAGCCCCAGCATTTT.

This chain connects TRBV28 to TRBJ2-7, with D possibly being TRBD2 (5 bases). CDR3 length: 14 residues. Trimming stripped 3 bases from V and 5 bases from J, with 14 bases between. CDR1 and CDR2 from the germline V gene are MDHEN and SYDVKM. The CDR3 loop reads CASSLSLGNDEQYF. The CDR3 DNA reads as TGTGCCAGCAGTTTGTCTCTCGGGAACGACGAGCAGTACTTC.

The chain uses TRBV29-1 and TRBJ2-3; unclear D gene. The CDR3 covers 10 residues. Trimming took 4 bases from V and 4 from J, leaving 3 bases between them. CDR1 is SQVTM, CDR2 ANQGSEA, per germline. In nucleotides, the CDR3 is TGCAGCGTTGGATCAGATACGCAGTATTTT. This sequence encodes CSVGSDTQYF.

V usage is TRBV7-9 and J usage is TRBJ2-1; D possibly corresponds to TRBD2 (5 bases). V gave up 5 bases and J gave up 6 bases, with 14 bases separating them. Germline V gene lookup returns CDR1 SEHNR and CDR2 FQNEAQ (reference sequence). The CDR3 covers 14 residues. DNA for the CDR3: TGTGCCAGCAGCCGGGATCTGGCCATCAATGAGCAGTTCTTC. Its translation is CASSRDLAINEQFF.